Presented here are 8 T cell receptor beta chains from one specimen sequenced in a study of CD8 T cells in Susac syndrome. Random hexamers were used to reverse transcribe about 0.5 to 1 ug of RNA. TCRdb reprocessed the immunoSEQ multiplex PCR reads with MiXCR, giving one entry per CDR3 protein. The top ten clones hold approximately 0.11% of a sample with hundreds of thousands of distinct CDR3 sequences, 85% to 90% of them seen once. Specimen: CD8+ T cells from PBMCs. Every receptor here comes from a human donor with multiple sclerosis.

The V gene is TRBV7-9, the J gene TRBJ2-3; D not resolved. Germline loops: CDR1 SEHNR, CDR2 FQNEAQ (reference sequence). V was trimmed by 8 bases and J by 0 bases, leaving 15 bases between them. CDR3 length equals 15 residues. The chain's CDR3 is CASAPARPSTDTQYF. CDR3 DNA: TGTGCCAGCGCGCCGGCGCGGCCAAGCACAGATACGCAGTATTTT.

V gene TRBV27 combines with J gene TRBJ1-1; D remains unclear. The CDR3 spans 13 residues. Germline CDR1 and CDR2: MNHEY and SMNVEV (reference sequence). V was clipped by 0 bases and J by 5 bases, with 7 bases between them. CDR3 sequence reads: CASSLSGETEAFF. Here the CDR3 DNA reads TGTGCCAGCAGTTTATCGGGCGAGACTGAAGCTTTCTTT.

The chain uses TRBV30 and TRBJ1-2; D remains unclear. V shed 0 bases and J shed 4 bases, with 12 bases lying between them. CDR3 length: 14 residues. Germline V CDR1 and CDR2: GTSNPN, SVGIG (reference sequence). CDR3 protein: CAWSVGPAPYGYTF. For the CDR3, the DNA is TGTGCCTGGAGTGTTGGGCCAGCGCCCTATGGCTACACCTTC. Together with reference TRBV30 and TRBJ1-2, the CDR3 gives the full variable domain: SQTIHQWPATLVQPVGSPLSLECTVEGTSNPNLYWYRQAAGRGLQLLFYSVGIGQISSEVPQNLSASRPQDRQFILSSKKLLLSDSGFYLCAWSVGPAPYGYTFGSGTRLTVV.

The gene calls are TRBV5-4 and TRBJ1-5; D is possibly TRBD1 (5 bases). Looked up from germline, CDR1 is SGHNT and CDR2 is YYREEE (reference sequence). V shed 2 bases and J shed 4 bases, with 10 bases lying between them. The CDR3 sequence is 14 residues long. The CDR3 protein is CASSFMGGNQPQHF. The CDR3 DNA sequence: TGTGCCAGCAGCTTCATGGGGGGTAATCAGCCCCAGCATTTT.

The chain uses TRBV27 and TRBJ2-7, with D possibly TRBD1 on 6 matching bases. This CDR3 contains 16 residues. The V end was cut by 1 base, the J end by 2 bases, with 15 bases between. Germline assignment: CDR1 MNHEY and CDR2 SMNVEV (reference sequence). CDR3 in amino acids: CASSLFQGGKPYEQYF. The CDR3 nucleotides read TGTGCCAGCAGTTTATTTCAAGGGGGTAAGCCCTACGAGCAGTACTTC.

This clonotype was recorded only once. The J gene is TRBJ1-1, the V gene TRBV19, with TRBD1 matching over 7 bases. Germline lookup yields CDR1 LNHDA and CDR2 SQIVND (reference sequence). After removal of 2 bases from V and 3 bases from J, the junction contained 6 bases not matched to a gene. This CDR3 comprises 15 residues. The CDR3 region has the DNA TGTGCCAGTAGTATATCGGCCAGGGGGTACACTGAAGCTTTCTTT. It codes for CASSISARGYTEAFF.

The CDR3 here is CAISERVVIPWNTEAFF. CDR3 sequence (DNA): TGTGCCATCAGTGAACGGGTCGTCATTCCCTGGAACACTGAAGCTTTCTTT. This chain links TRBV10-3 with TRBJ1-1; D unresolved. This CDR3 spans 17 amino acids. Trimming left V 3 bases short and J 1 base short, with 18 bases between. The germline V gene has CDR1 ENHRY and CDR2 SYGVKD.

This clonotype was seen a single time. The CDR3 DNA sequence: TGCGCCAGCAGCTTGGATCTGGGGGACCCGGATGGCTACACCTTC. Amino acids: CASSLDLGDPDGYTF. This chain joins TRBV5-1 and TRBJ1-2, with D perhaps matching TRBD1 (5 bases). Germline CDR1 is SGHRS and CDR2 is YFSETQ. Trimming cost V 0 bases and J 6 bases, with 15 bases left between them. This CDR3 comprises 15 residues.